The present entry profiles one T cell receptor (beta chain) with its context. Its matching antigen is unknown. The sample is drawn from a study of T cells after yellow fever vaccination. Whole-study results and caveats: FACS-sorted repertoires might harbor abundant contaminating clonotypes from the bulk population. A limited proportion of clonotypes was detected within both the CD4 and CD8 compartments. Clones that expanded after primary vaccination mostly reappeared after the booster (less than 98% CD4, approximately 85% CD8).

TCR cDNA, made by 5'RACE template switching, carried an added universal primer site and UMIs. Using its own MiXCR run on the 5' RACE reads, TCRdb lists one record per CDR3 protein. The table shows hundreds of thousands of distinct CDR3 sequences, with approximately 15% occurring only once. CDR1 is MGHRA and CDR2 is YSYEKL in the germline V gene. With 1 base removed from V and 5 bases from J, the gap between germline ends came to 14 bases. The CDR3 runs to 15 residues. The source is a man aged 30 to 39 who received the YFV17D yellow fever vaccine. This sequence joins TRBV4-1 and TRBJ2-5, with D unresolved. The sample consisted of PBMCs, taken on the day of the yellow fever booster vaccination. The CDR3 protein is CASSQGSEFPETQYF. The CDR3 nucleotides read TGCGCCAGCAGCCAAGGATCCGAGTTTCCCGAGACCCAGTACTTC.